Described below is a single T cell receptor (beta chain) sequence and its context. Original analysis: Amplification with reference gene primers provided the estimates of nucleated cell counts. Method: immunoSEQ multiplex PCR; TCRdb's copy keeps in-frame clones and lacks some. V and J calls and clone size are those listed in that table; D and trimming were worked out from the DNA. The table includes around 130,000 clones, more than 75% detected once. This specimen comes from a study of blood T cell repertoires in COVID-19. Study-wide background: Sites across the United States, Italy and Spain contributed samples from acute and convalescent COVID-19. T cells, B-cell-depleted T cells, or PBMCs supplied cDNA or gDNA.

CDR3 length: 16 residues. Germline V gene data show CDR1 as SGHDT and CDR2 as YYEEEE. Trimming took 2 bases from V and 7 from J; bases not matched to a gene: 9. The clonotype originates from a man aged 45-60 years with active COVID-19. The gene calls are TRBV5-6 and TRBJ2-1, with 10 bases that match TRBD2. What was sequenced was peripheral blood. CDR3 in amino acids: CASSFGLAGEFNEQFF. CDR3 bases: TGTGCCAGCAGCTTCGGCCTAGCGGGAGAGTTTAATGAGCAGTTCTTC. The full variable domain, completed using reference TRBV5-6 and TRBJ2-1, is DAGVTQSPTHLIKTRGQQVTLRCSPKSGHDTVSWYQQALGQGPQFIFQYYEEEERQRGNFPDRFSGHQFPNYSSELNVNALLLGDSALYLCASSFGLAGEFNEQFFGPGTRLTVL.